What follows are 25 T cell receptor beta chains derived from one specimen sequenced in a study of beta chain features in type 1 diabetes. Study-level results: Moderate but significant shortening of TCRB CDR3s was recorded in all four CD4+ subsets from Type 1 diabetes patients.

Antigen specificity for these receptors is unknown. All of the isolated RNA was reverse transcribed, so expressed TCRB transcripts were sequenced. The assay was immunoSEQ multiplex PCR, and TCRdb's table has in-frame clones only and misses some. The repertoire holds around 360,000 clones, with roughly an eighth as singletons. The specimen was naive CD4+ T cells from blood. Every receptor here comes from a woman aged 18-29 years with type 1 diabetes.

This clone was picked up a small number of times. The CDR3 DNA reads as TGCAGCGTTGTAGGGGGAGGGGGAGGGAGAGGAGAGACCCAGTACTTC. This translates into CSVVGGGGGRGETQYF. V and J are TRBV29-1 and TRBJ2-5, with TRBD2 as a possible D gene (7 bases). Germline V gene data show CDR1 as SQVTM and CDR2 as ANQGSEA. The CDR3 is 16 amino acids. The ends were cut back, 4 bases at V and 4 bases at J, with 22 bases in the middle.

This clone was seen a few times. The rearrangement uses TRBV28 and TRBJ2-5; weak D call: TRBD1 (5 bases). Trimming pared 7 bases from V and 7 bases from J, leaving 16 bases between. The germline V gene encodes CDR1 MDHEN and CDR2 SYDVKM. This CDR3 spans 13 amino acids. The CDR3 here is CASIGHTVGTQYF. Written as DNA, the CDR3 is TGTGCCAGCATTGGACATACAGTCGGGACCCAGTACTTC.

The genes are TRBV30 and TRBJ1-1; D possibly corresponds to TRBD1 (6 bases). Germline V gene lookup returns CDR1 GTSNPN and CDR2 SVGIG (reference sequence). V lost 7 bases, J lost 4 bases, and 13 bases lay in between. This CDR3 has 12 residues. The CDR3 DNA reads as TGTGCCTTAAACAGGGCCCCCACTGAAGCTTTCTTT. Its protein is CALNRAPTEAFF.

This clone was found a few times. The J gene is TRBJ1-6, the V gene TRBV19; D unresolved. Germline-derived CDR1 and CDR2 are LNHDA and SQIVND (reference sequence). V dropped 7 bases and J dropped 7 bases, with 17 bases sitting between them. This CDR3 has 15 amino acids. CDR3 sequence reads: CASTRDFPANSPLHF. Here the CDR3 DNA reads TGTGCCAGTACACGCGACTTCCCCGCGAATTCACCCCTCCACTTT.

This chain uses TRBV25-1 with TRBJ2-1; 9 nucleotides agree with TRBD2. Germline CDR1 is MGHDK and CDR2 is SYGVNS. This CDR3 has 16 residues. V lost 3 bases, J lost 0 bases, and 3 bases stayed unmatched. The CDR3 coding sequence is TGTGCCAGCAGTGATTTTAGCGGGAGCTCCTACAATGAGCAGTTCTTC. Amino acid sequence: CASSDFSGSSYNEQFF.

The chain joins TRBV19 to TRBJ1-5; D is uncertain. The CDR3 length is 14 residues. Per germline, CDR1 LNHDA and CDR2 SQIVND (reference sequence). Between the trimmed V and J ends, which lost 7 bases and 4 bases, there was a span of 14 bases. CDR3 protein: CASTDKETNQPQHF. For the CDR3, the DNA is TGTGCCAGTACCGATAAGGAGACGAATCAGCCCCAGCATTTT.

The chain has TRBV11-3 and TRBJ2-1; D not certain. Looked up from germline, CDR1 is SGHNT and CDR2 is YENEEA. This CDR3 contains 14 residues. V lost 0 bases and J 0 bases, leaving 3 bases between the germline ends. This CDR3 reads CASSLDSSYNEQFF. In nucleotides, the CDR3 is TGTGCCAGCAGCTTAGACAGCTCCTACAATGAGCAGTTCTTC.

The rearrangement uses TRBV4-1 and TRBJ1-5; 9 nucleotides agree with TRBD1. Germline V lookup: CDR1 MGHRA, CDR2 YSYEKL. This CDR3 is built from 21 residues. V lost 1 base, J lost 4 bases, and 20 bases stayed unmatched. CDR3 loop: CASSQGPRDRDPRGRNQPQHF. The CDR3 DNA follows: TGCGCCAGCAGCCAAGGACCCCGGGACAGGGACCCCCGCGGCCGTAATCAGCCCCAGCATTTT.

The V call is TRBV15, the J call TRBJ1-2; TRBD1 is a possible D gene (6 bases). Trimming shortened V by 4 bases and J by 1 base, and 10 bases separated the two germline ends. The CDR3 runs to 14 residues. Germline-derived CDR1 and CDR2 are LNHNV and YYDKDF (reference sequence). The CDR3 spells CATSTDRVNYGYTF. The CDR3 nucleotides read TGTGCCACCAGCACGGACAGAGTTAACTATGGCTACACCTTC.

This clone was picked up a small number of times. The chain has TRBV5-6 and TRBJ2-3; tentative D call: TRBD2 (6 bases). From germline, CDR1 is SGHDT and CDR2 YYEEEE. Trimming shortened V by 4 bases and J by 0 bases, and 18 bases separated the two germline ends. CDR3 length: 17 amino acids. Written as DNA, the CDR3 is TGTGCCAGCAGCGTCCGGGAGTTTTTTACTAGCACAGATACGCAGTATTTT. Translation: CASSVREFFTSTDTQYF.

This clone was found a few times. This chain links TRBV9 with TRBJ2-5; 10 bases line up with TRBD2. Germline CDR1 reads SGDLS; CDR2 reads YYNGEE. V lost 1 base and J lost 0; bases outside the gene matches: 3. The CDR3 runs to 16 residues. In DNA, the CDR3 is TGTGCCAGCAGCGTATCAGCGGGAGGGCACCAAGAGACCCAGTACTTC. The encoded protein is CASSVSAGGHQETQYF. Filled out from reference TRBV9 and TRBJ2-5, the complete variable domain reads DSGVTQTPKHLITATGQRVTLRCSPRSGDLSVYWYQQSLDQGLQFLIQYYNGEERAKGNILERFSAQQFPDLHSELNLSSLELGDSALYFCASSVSAGGHQETQYFGPGTRLLVL.

This clone has just a few counts. The chain joins TRBV7-2 to TRBJ1-6; D is undetermined. This CDR3 region has 13 residues. Between the trimmed V and J ends, which lost 5 bases and 7 bases, there was a span of 9 bases. The germline V gene encodes CDR1 SGHTA and CDR2 FQGNSA. CDR3 DNA sequence: TGTGCCAGCAGCCCTGACACCAATTCACCCCTCCACTTT. It encodes CASSPDTNSPLHF.

The chain couples TRBV25-1 to TRBJ1-2; 9 nucleotides match TRBD1. V shed 3 bases, J shed 1 base, and the junction held 9 bases outside the gene matches. The germline V gene has CDR1 MGHDK and CDR2 SYGVNS. The CDR3 totals 17 residues. The CDR3 loop is CASSDLRDRAGNYGYTF. CDR3 DNA sequence: TGTGCCAGCAGTGACCTGAGGGACAGGGCGGGTAACTATGGCTACACCTTC.

This clone was counted a few times. This rearrangement joins TRBV5-6 to TRBJ2-7; 9 nucleotides line up with TRBD1. The J segment lost 7 bases and the V segment lost 2 bases, leaving 4 bases of the junction unmatched. This CDR3 comprises 13 residues. Per germline, CDR1 SGHDT and CDR2 YYEEEE. The CDR3: CASSFYRGLEQYF. The CDR3 DNA reads TGTGCCAGCAGCTTCTACAGGGGGCTAGAGCAGTACTTC.

This chain joins TRBV29-1 and TRBJ1-5, with 8 bases aligning to TRBD1. The CDR3 totals 13 residues. Germline loops: CDR1 SQVTM, CDR2 ANQGSEA. Trimming at V came to 4 bases and at J to 5 bases, leaving 4 bases not matched to a gene. CDR3 amino acids: CSVGRGRDQPQHF. The CDR3 DNA follows: TGCAGCGTTGGCAGGGGGCGCGATCAGCCCCAGCATTTT.

This clone has more than one count but fewer than ten. The gene calls are TRBV20-1 and TRBJ1-2, with D unclear. The CDR3 totals 8 residues. Deletions cut 2 bases from V and 13 bases from J, with 5 bases between. Germline V lookup: CDR1 DFQATT, CDR2 SNEGSKA (reference sequence). Here the CDR3 reads CSARPLTF. The CDR3, as DNA: TGCAGTGCTAGACCCCTCACCTTC.

This clone was detected only a few times. The chain combines TRBV6-6 with TRBJ2-7; a possible D gene is TRBD1 (6 bases). V lost 8 bases and J 4 bases, leaving 12 bases between the germline ends. In germline, CDR1 is MNHNY, CDR2 SVGAGI (reference sequence). The CDR3 runs 12 residues. CDR3 in DNA: TGTGCCAGCGGGGACATTCGGTACGAGCAGTACTTC. Its translation: CASGDIRYEQYF.

The table lists this clone with a few counts. V gene TRBV28 combines with J gene TRBJ2-7; tentatively, D is TRBD2 (6 bases). Per germline, CDR1 MDHEN and CDR2 SYDVKM. The CDR3 is made up of 13 amino acids. Trimming left V 6 bases short and J 3 bases short, with 12 bases between. The CDR3 DNA reads as TGTGCCAGCAGCGGGACTCCCTACTACGAGCAGTACTTC. Its protein is CASSGTPYYEQYF. Variable domain in full (rest from reference TRBV28 and TRBJ2-7): DVKVTQSSRYLVKRTGEKVFLECVQDMDHENMFWYRQDPGLGLRLIYFSYDVKMKEKGDIPEGYSVSREKKERFSLILESASTNQTSMYLCASSGTPYYEQYFGPGTRLTVT.

This clone was counted between two and nine times. V gene TRBV21-1 combines with J gene TRBJ2-7; TRBD1 is taken as the D call from the table, unchecked against the DNA. TRBV21-1 is a recognized pseudogene. The CDR3 has 16 amino acids. The CDR3 reads CASSKGGTGVSYEQYF. The CDR3 coding sequence is TGTGCCAGCAGCAAAGGTGGGACAGGGGTCTCTTACGAGCAGTACTTC.

In this sample, this clone turned up a few times. CDR3 sequence (DNA): TGCAGCGGGGGAACAGGGTCCGACACCGGGGAGCTGTTTTTT. Protein: CSGGTGSDTGELFF. This chain connects TRBV29-1 to TRBJ2-2, with a weak D call TRBD1 (6 bases). The V end lost 7 bases, the J end lost 3 bases, and 15 bases lay between the germline ends. Germline V gives CDR1 SQVTM, CDR2 ANQGSEA. The CDR3 runs to 14 residues.

This clone has only a few counts. The V and J genes are TRBV9 and TRBJ2-7; 11 positions agree with TRBD1. This CDR3 spans 15 amino acids. In germline, CDR1 is SGDLS, CDR2 YYNGEE. V trimming: 6 bases; J trimming: 7 bases; junction bases outside the gene matches: 12. CDR3 DNA: TGTGCCAGCACCCCTAGGGACAGGGGGATTCGGGAGCAGTACTTC. Protein product: CASTPRDRGIREQYF.

The chain employs TRBV7-8 and TRBJ2-1; 7 bases match TRBD2. CDR3 length: 17 amino acids. Looked up from germline, CDR1 is SGHVS and CDR2 is FQNEAQ. Trimming took 7 bases from V and 0 from J; bases not matched to a gene: 12. As DNA, the CDR3 is TGTGCCAGCACCGCAGGCTGGGGGGAGGGCTCCTACAATGAGCAGTTCTTC. It yields the protein CASTAGWGEGSYNEQFF.

This clone has only a few counts. J is TRBJ1-1 and V is TRBV29-1; D is ambiguous. Germline V CDR1 and CDR2: SQVTM, ANQGSEA. The CDR3 spans 12 residues. Trimming took 3 bases from V and 2 from J, leaving 7 bases between them. The CDR3 reads CSVDYDNTEAFF. As DNA, the CDR3 is TGCAGCGTTGACTACGATAACACTGAAGCTTTCTTT.

In this sample, this clone turned up a few times. V is TRBV28 and J is TRBJ2-3; the match to TRBD1 covers 8 bases. Germline V gene lookup returns CDR1 MDHEN and CDR2 SYDVKM. The junction had 10 bases not matched to a gene; V was cut back by 7 bases and J by 4 bases. The CDR3 is made up of 15 amino acids. The CDR3 DNA sequence: TGTGCCAGCATTCCCCAGGGGGCAATGTCAGATACGCAGTATTTT. Translation gives CASIPQGAMSDTQYF.

V gene TRBV25-1 combines with J gene TRBJ2-7, with a possible D match to TRBD1 (6 bases). This CDR3 comprises 13 residues. Germline V gene data show CDR1 as MGHDK and CDR2 as SYGVNS. Trimming stripped 3 bases from V and 12 bases from J, with 18 bases between. The CDR3 here is CASSDSDSPHLYF. In DNA form, the CDR3 reads TGTGCCAGCAGTGATTCGGACAGTCCACACTTGTACTTC.